The 25 T cell receptor beta chains below all came from one sample that was sequenced in a study of T cell responses to AZD1222 COVID-19 vaccine. Libraries were prepared by immunoSEQ multiplex PCR; TCRdb keeps only in-frame clonotypes and omits some of them. Among some 96,000 clones listed, about 83% were seen once. Sequencing used peripheral blood, obtained on day 0 of AZD1222 vaccination. These receptors were collected from an adult in good health.

This chain joins TRBV5-5 and TRBJ2-2, with a weak D call TRBD2 (5 bases). Looked up from germline, CDR1 is SGHKS and CDR2 is YYEKEE (reference sequence). The V gene lost 0 bases and the J gene lost 3 bases, with 12 bases spanning the gap. The CDR3 has 16 residues. In DNA, the CDR3 is TGTGCCAGCAGCTTGGTCGGGGTAGGGCACACCGGGGAGCTGTTTTTT. Translated: CASSLVGVGHTGELFF.

The chain uses TRBV18 and TRBJ2-4; 7 nucleotides agree with TRBD1. V was pared by 6 bases and J by 5 bases, with 7 bases of the junction left unmatched. Germline V gene lookup returns CDR1 KGHSH and CDR2 LQKENI. This CDR3 comprises 14 residues. CDR3 coding DNA: TGTGCCAGCTCGCACGGGACAGCTCAAAACATTCAGTACTTC. Protein sequence: CASSHGTAQNIQYF. Full variable domain (remainder filled in from reference TRBV18 and TRBJ2-4): NAGVMQNPRHLVRRRGQEARLRCSPMKGHSHVYWYRQLPEEGLKFMVYLQKENIIDESGMPKERFSAEFPKEGPSILRIQQVVRGDSAAYFCASSHGTAQNIQYFGAGTRLSVL.

The chain combines TRBV30 with TRBJ2-7; TRBD1 matches at 7 bases. The CDR3 sequence is 11 residues long. Unmatched junction bases numbered 1, after V lost 5 bases and J lost 3 bases. CDR1 and CDR2 (germline): GTSNPN, SVGIG (reference sequence). CDR3: CAWGQVYEQYF. The CDR3 DNA is TGTGCCTGGGGACAGGTCTACGAGCAGTACTTC.

V gene TRBV5-4 combines with J gene TRBJ2-3; D not resolved. Germline V gene lookup returns CDR1 SGHNT and CDR2 YYREEE (reference sequence). Trimming left V 4 bases short and J 1 base short, with 7 bases between. The CDR3 covers 13 residues. Written as DNA, the CDR3 is TGTGCCAGCAGCCCCGGACGCACAGATACGCAGTATTTT. Encoded protein: CASSPGRTDTQYF.

The chain is built from TRBV6-5 and TRBJ1-6, with a weak D call TRBD1 (6 bases). V gave up 6 bases and J gave up 9 bases, with 18 bases separating them. Germline-derived CDR1 and CDR2 are MNHEY and SVGAGI. The CDR3 loop spans 15 amino acids. The CDR3 coding sequence is TGTGCCAGCAGACAAAGTACAGGGATCGTTTCACCCCTCCACTTT. Its protein product is CASRQSTGIVSPLHF.

The genes are TRBV27 and TRBJ2-7; D not certain. Germline V gene lookup returns CDR1 MNHEY and CDR2 SMNVEV (reference sequence). Trimming left V 4 bases short and J 1 base short, with 14 bases between. This CDR3 spans 15 amino acids. This chain's CDR3 is CASSSTQDRSYEQYF. The CDR3 nucleotides are TGTGCCAGCAGTTCCACCCAGGACCGGTCCTACGAGCAGTACTTC.

This sequence joins TRBV2 and TRBJ2-3, with TRBD2 identical over 7 bases. With V trimmed by 8 bases and J by 1 base, 6 bases remained unmatched. The CDR3 spans 14 residues. Germline CDR1 SNHLY, CDR2 FYNNEI. The CDR3 reads CASGGERGTDTQYF. The DNA for the CDR3 is TGTGCCAGCGGGGGGGAACGGGGCACAGATACGCAGTATTTT.

V and J are TRBV5-6 and TRBJ1-1; 7 positions match TRBD1. CDR1 is SGHDT and CDR2 is YYEEEE in the germline V gene. J gave up 8 bases and V 0 bases, and 4 bases lay outside the gene matches. The CDR3 consists of 13 residues. The CDR3 loop is CASSLAYRGEAFF. DNA of the CDR3: TGTGCCAGCAGCTTGGCTTACAGGGGAGAAGCTTTCTTT.

V usage is TRBV11-2 and J usage is TRBJ2-1; 7 bases line up with TRBD2. The V segment lost 2 bases and the J segment 7 bases; nucleotides outside the gene matches: 8. The CDR3 loop spans 15 amino acids. Germline values: CDR1 SGHAT, CDR2 FQNNGV. The CDR3 is CASSLLVGRSNEQFF. DNA for the CDR3: TGTGCCAGCAGCTTATTGGTCGGGAGGAGTAATGAGCAGTTCTTC. The full variable domain, its missing parts supplied by reference TRBV11-2 and TRBJ2-1, is EAGVAQSPRYKIIEKRQSVAFWCNPISGHATLYWYQQILGQGPKLLIQFQNNGVVDDSQLPKDRFSAERLKGVDSTLKIQPAKLEDSAVYLCASSLLVGRSNEQFFGPGTRLTVL.

V and J are TRBV3-1 (or the pseudogene TRBV3-2) and TRBJ2-1; D ambiguous. V lost 2 bases to trimming and J lost 1 base, with 6 bases between them. Germline CDR1 is LGHDT and CDR2 is YNNKEL (reference sequence). The CDR3 spans 14 residues. CDR3 DNA sequence: TGTGCCAGCAGCCAACCTCCGTCCTACAATGAGCAGTTCTTC. Its translation: CASSQPPSYNEQFF.

The rearrangement links TRBV7-2 to TRBJ2-3; D gene unclear. CDR3 length: 14 amino acids. CDR1 and CDR2 from the germline V gene are SGHTA and FQGNSA. Trimming took off 2 bases at V and 1 base at J, with 7 bases between the two ends. The CDR3 here is CASSLSTGTDTQYF. In DNA form, the CDR3 reads TGTGCCAGCAGCTTAAGTACCGGCACAGATACGCAGTATTTT.

This clone has a single count. The chain joins TRBV5-8 to TRBJ1-5, with 7 positions matching TRBD1. The germline gives CDR1 SGHTS, CDR2 YDEGEE. The CDR3 totals 16 residues. V dropped 4 bases and J dropped 1; count of bases not matched to a gene: 8. For the CDR3, the DNA is TGTGCCAGCAGCCCCGGACAGGCGGGGAGCAATCAGCCCCAGCATTTT. Its translation is CASSPGQAGSNQPQHF.

The chain recombines TRBV5-1 with TRBJ1-1; D is uncertain. CDR1 and CDR2 (germline): SGHRS, YFSETQ. The CDR3 is made up of 17 amino acids. Trimming left V 7 bases short and J 1 base short, with 23 bases between. CDR3 sequence: CASGAGSRGAENTEAFF. CDR3 nucleotide sequence: TGCGCCAGCGGCGCGGGGTCTCGAGGCGCGGAGAACACTGAAGCTTTCTTT.

The chain employs TRBV19 and TRBJ2-1; 10 nucleotides align to TRBD1. The CDR3 has 16 amino acids. The germline CDR1 and CDR2 sequences are LNHDA and SQIVND (reference sequence). After removal of 5 bases from V and 9 bases from J, the junction contained 13 bases not matched to a gene. The CDR3 nucleotides are TGTGCCAGTAGTTCGGGAAGGACAGGGGGTGGCGTTGAGCAGTTCTTC. The encoded protein is CASSSGRTGGGVEQFF.

The J gene is TRBJ2-3, the V gene TRBV7-2, with D possibly being TRBD2 (6 bases). Looked up from germline, CDR1 is SGHTA and CDR2 is FQGNSA. This CDR3 contains 13 residues. V lost 5 bases and J 6 bases, leaving 12 bases between the germline ends. The CDR3 is CASSPRRGDTQYF. DNA for the CDR3: TGTGCCAGCAGCCCCCGTCGGGGGGATACGCAGTATTTT. Full variable domain (outside the CDR3, taken from reference TRBV7-2 and TRBJ2-3): GAGVSQSPSNKVTEKGKDVELRCDPISGHTALYWYRQSLGQGLEFLIYFQGNSAPDKSGLPSDRFSAERTGGSVSTLTIQRTQQEDSAVYLCASSPRRGDTQYFGPGTRLTVL.

Here the CDR3 reads CASSLGGQGSGYGYTF. In nucleotides, the CDR3 is TGCGCCAGCAGCTTGGGGGGACAGGGATCGGGCTATGGCTACACCTTC. V and J are TRBV5-1 and TRBJ1-2; 9 nucleotides align to TRBD1. The germline V gene encodes CDR1 SGHRS and CDR2 YFSETQ. CDR3 length: 16 residues. V was pared by 0 bases and J by 4 bases, with 7 bases of the junction left unmatched.

The chain has TRBV7-6 and TRBJ2-7; D gene ambiguous. Trimming took 5 bases from V and 2 from J, leaving 19 bases between them. Looked up from germline, CDR1 is SGHVS and CDR2 is FNYEAQ. This CDR3 has 16 residues. CDR3 nucleotides: TGTGCCAGCAGCCCCAGGTTAAGCGAATCACCCTACGAGCAGTACTTC. Its translation is CASSPRLSESPYEQYF.

V is TRBV27 and J is TRBJ1-5; a possible D gene is TRBD1 (5 bases). The CDR3 contains 15 residues. Trimming left V 2 bases short and J 4 bases short, with 12 bases between. The germline gives CDR1 MNHEY, CDR2 SMNVEV (reference sequence). CDR3 region: CASSLRGGRNQPQHF. The CDR3 DNA reads TGTGCCAGCAGTTTAAGGGGAGGCCGAAATCAGCCCCAGCATTTT.

This chain connects TRBV5-1 to TRBJ1-2, with D unclear. CDR1 and CDR2 from the germline V gene are SGHRS and YFSETQ. Trimming left V 4 bases short and J 8 bases short, with 12 bases between. The CDR3 sequence is 12 residues long. The CDR3, as DNA: TGCGCCAGCAGCACGGCCTGGGGAGGCTACACCTTC. This translates into CASSTAWGGYTF.

This chain links TRBV4-2 with TRBJ1-5; D might be TRBD1 (5 bases). This CDR3 contains 14 residues. V was trimmed by 0 bases and J by 6 bases, leaving 9 bases between them. Looked up from germline, CDR1 is LGHNA and CDR2 is YNFKEQ. The CDR3 nucleotides read TGTGCCAGCAGCCAAGACTGGGGCAGTCAGCCCCAGCATTTT. Translating gives CASSQDWGSQPQHF.

The CDR3 nucleotides are TGTGCCAGTAAGGACAGGGTTAACACCGGGGAGCTGTTTTTT. It yields the protein CASKDRVNTGELFF. The chain has TRBV19 and TRBJ2-2; 8 bases fit TRBD1. This CDR3 spans 14 amino acids. CDR1 is LNHDA, CDR2 SQIVND, per germline (reference sequence). V shed 7 bases and J 2 bases; nucleotides not matched to a gene: 3.

This clone was seen a few times. The J gene is TRBJ2-7, the V gene TRBV7-9; D is uncertain. Trimming took off 4 bases at V and 7 bases at J, with 8 bases between the two ends. CDR3 length: 11 amino acids. Germline values: CDR1 SEHNR, CDR2 FQNEAQ (reference sequence). CDR3 nucleotide sequence: TGTGCCAGCAGCTCGTTAGCTGAGCAGTACTTC. It encodes CASSSLAEQYF.

This chain links TRBV4-3 with TRBJ2-3, with no clear D. The CDR3 loop spans 15 amino acids. V gave up 0 bases and J gave up 0 bases, with 7 bases separating them. Germline CDR1 is LGHNA and CDR2 is YSLEER. For the CDR3, the DNA is TGCGCCAGCAGCCAAGATTCCTTTAGCACAGATACGCAGTATTTT. This gives the protein CASSQDSFSTDTQYF.

The chain joins TRBV29-1 to TRBJ1-1; TRBD1 matches at 8 bases. The CDR3 loop spans 16 amino acids. In germline, CDR1 is SQVTM, CDR2 ANQGSEA. J gave up 0 bases and V 6 bases, and 12 bases lay outside the gene matches. The CDR3 sequence is CSVRGQGGNMNTEAFF. CDR3 DNA: TGCAGCGTCAGAGGACAGGGAGGAAACATGAACACTGAAGCTTTCTTT.

This clone was detected only once. This chain connects TRBV18 to TRBJ1-2, with TRBD1 matching over 8 bases. Germline V gene lookup returns CDR1 KGHSH and CDR2 LQKENI. CDR3 length: 16 residues. Unmatched junction bases numbered 7, after V lost 3 bases and J lost 1 base. CDR3 sequence: CASSPDRGAVNYGYTF. The DNA for the CDR3 is TGTGCCAGCTCACCCGACAGGGGCGCGGTTAACTATGGCTACACCTTC.